This is a list of T cell receptor beta chains from one sample in a study of OX40 agonist ivuxolimab in advanced cancers. Sequencing was performed with immunoSEQ multiplex PCR; in TCRdb, only in-frame clones are kept and a portion is missing. The sample includes 55,000 to 65,000 clones, roughly 89% of them seen just once. The starting material was CD4+ or CD8+ T cells sorted from blood, obtained in a trial of the OX40 agonist ivuxolimab. These receptors came from an adult with an advanced solid tumor such as melanoma, head and neck, liver or kidney cancer. The CDR3 runs from the conserved cysteine through the conserved F or W. A D gene is named only where the DNA matches it firmly. Some rows have no size entry. The others give once, few or many, or a class for an expanded clone.

CDR3: CASSLAGEDTQYF; DNA: TGTGCCAGCAGCTTGGCGGGAGAAGATACGCAGTATTTT; size: -; J: TRBJ2-3; D: TRBD2; V: TRBV7-2
CDR3: CASSLDVGRLDEQYF; DNA: TGCGCCAGCAGCTTGGATGTTGGTAGATTGGACGAGCAGTACTTC; size: -; J: TRBJ2-7; D: -; V: TRBV5-1
CDR3: CASSLAGSYEQYF; DNA: TGTGCCAGCAGCTTGGCTGGCTCCTACGAGCAGTACTTC; size: -; J: TRBJ2-7; D: -; V: TRBV5-6
CDR3: CASSLDRDSVTNYGYTF; DNA: TGTGCCAGCAGCTTAGATCGGGACAGCGTTACTAACTATGGCTACACCTTC; size: -; J: TRBJ1-2; D: TRBD1; V: TRBV11-2
CDR3: CASSLTRTYEQYF; DNA: TGTGCCAGCAGTTTGACTAGAACCTACGAGCAGTACTTC; size: -; J: TRBJ2-7; D: -; V: TRBV6-6
CDR3: CASSLEQTYNEQFF; DNA: TGTGCCAGCAGCTTAGAACAAACCTACAATGAGCAGTTCTTC; size: -; J: TRBJ2-1; D: -; V: TRBV7-9
CDR3: CASSESHRDEQFF; DNA: TGCGCCAGCAGTGAGTCACACCGGGACGAGCAGTTCTTC; size: -; J: TRBJ2-1; D: -; V: TRBV10-2
CDR3: CASSPDTQYF; DNA: TGTGCCAGCAGCCCCGATACGCAGTATTTT; size: -; J: TRBJ2-3; D: -; V: TRBV27
CDR3: CASRPGTGIYNEQFF; DNA: TGTGCCAGCAGACCCGGGACAGGGATTTACAATGAGCAGTTCTTC; size: -; J: TRBJ2-1; D: TRBD1; V: TRBV6-5
CDR3: CASSLAGLYTGELFF; DNA: TGTGCCAGCAGTTTAGCCGGACTATACACCGGGGAGCTGTTTTTT; size: -; J: TRBJ2-2; D: -; V: TRBV28
CDR3: CASSRGRSNTGELFF; DNA: TGTGCCAGCAGTCGGGGTCGATCGAACACCGGGGAGCTGTTTTTT; size: -; J: TRBJ2-2; D: -; V: TRBV2
CDR3: CASSGDSGANVLTF; DNA: TGCGCCAGCAGCGGAGATTCTGGGGCCAACGTCCTGACTTTC; size: -; J: TRBJ2-6; D: -; V: TRBV5-1
CDR3: CASSSGPLATSTDTQYF; DNA: TGTGCCAGCAGCTCCGGCCCCCTAGCGACTAGCACAGATACGCAGTATTTT; size: -; J: TRBJ2-3; D: -; V: TRBV5-4
CDR3: CASSKQWGSYEQYF; DNA: TGTGCCAGCAGCAAGCAATGGGGGTCCTACGAGCAGTACTTC; size: -; J: TRBJ2-7; D: -; V: TRBV9
CDR3: CSTSSGPEQYF; DNA: TGCAGTACTTCTAGCGGGCCCGAGCAGTACTTC; size: -; J: TRBJ2-7; D: TRBD2; V: TRBV20-1
CDR3: CASARVTSGSKTQYF; DNA: TGTGCCAGCGCACGGGTGACTAGCGGGAGCAAGACCCAGTACTTC; size: once; J: TRBJ2-5; D: TRBD2; V: TRBV2
CDR3: CASSPGLGYPYNEQFF; DNA: TGTGCCAGCAGCCCCGGACTAGGATATCCCTACAATGAGCAGTTCTTC; size: -; J: TRBJ2-1; D: TRBD2; V: TRBV7-2
CDR3: CASSSWTGRGHQPQHF; DNA: TGTGCCAGCAGTTCGTGGACAGGGAGAGGGCATCAGCCCCAGCATTTT; size: -; J: TRBJ1-5; D: TRBD1; V: TRBV28
CDR3: CASRQGQDQPQHF; DNA: TGTGCCAGCAGACAGGGTCAAGATCAGCCCCAGCATTTT; size: -; J: TRBJ1-5; D: -; V: TRBV2
CDR3: CASSTRAAGELFF; DNA: TGTGCCAGCTCAACCAGGGCAGCCGGGGAGCTGTTTTTT; size: -; J: TRBJ2-2; D: -; V: TRBV18
CDR3: CASQKGRPTGELFF; DNA: TGTGCCTCACAAAAGGGCAGGCCCACCGGGGAGCTGTTTTTT; size: -; J: TRBJ2-2; D: -; V: TRBV19
CDR3: CASSLERTERYEQYF; DNA: TGTGCCAGCAGCTTGGAGCGGACAGAACGCTACGAGCAGTACTTC; size: -; J: TRBJ2-7; D: -; V: TRBV7-2
CDR3: CASSLGKLWDTQYF; DNA: TGCGCCAGCAGCTTGGGGAAACTCTGGGATACGCAGTATTTT; size: -; J: TRBJ2-3; D: -; V: TRBV5-1
CDR3: CASSLGGNRQQPQHF; DNA: TGTGCCAGCAGCTTAGGTGGGAACAGGCAACAGCCCCAGCATTTT; size: -; J: TRBJ1-5; D: -; V: TRBV7-2
CDR3: CASSQDSAPGELFF; DNA: TGCGCCAGCAGCCAAGATTCGGCCCCCGGGGAGCTGTTTTTT; size: -; J: TRBJ2-2; D: -; V: TRBV4-3
CDR3: CASRRGSTVSNQPQHF; DNA: TGCGCCAGCAGGAGGGGCAGTACGGTGAGCAATCAGCCCCAGCATTTT; size: few; J: TRBJ1-5; D: -; V: TRBV10-2
CDR3: CASSPNPTGTINYGYTF; DNA: TGCGCCAGCAGCCCAAACCCGACAGGGACTATTAACTATGGCTACACCTTC; size: -; J: TRBJ1-2; D: TRBD1; V: TRBV5-1
CDR3: CASSKADKGNQPQHF; DNA: TGTGCCAGCAGCAAGGCAGATAAAGGGAATCAGCCCCAGCATTTT; size: few; J: TRBJ1-5; D: -; V: TRBV21-1
CDR3: CASSLDRREAGELFF; DNA: TGTGCCAGCAGCTTAGATCGGCGGGAGGCCGGGGAGCTGTTTTTT; size: -; J: TRBJ2-2; D: TRBD2; V: TRBV7-2
CDR3: CASSILAGGPNEQFF; DNA: TGTGCCAGTAGTATCCTAGCGGGAGGGCCGAATGAGCAGTTCTTC; size: -; J: TRBJ2-1; D: TRBD2; V: TRBV19
CDR3: CASSSGQGTYGYTF; DNA: TGCGCCAGCAGCTCCGGACAGGGTACCTATGGCTACACCTTC; size: -; J: TRBJ1-2; D: TRBD1; V: TRBV5-1
CDR3: CASRLGASYYEQYF; DNA: TGTGCCAGCAGACTCGGGGCCAGTTACTACGAGCAGTACTTC; size: -; J: TRBJ2-7; D: -; V: TRBV6-6
CDR3: CASSLSVNTEAFF; DNA: TGTGCCAGCAGCTTATCCGTTAACACTGAAGCTTTCTTT; size: few; J: TRBJ1-1; D: -; V: TRBV11-2
CDR3: CASSLGMDSYEQYF; DNA: TGTGCCAGCAGCTTAGGAATGGACTCCTACGAGCAGTACTTC; size: once; J: TRBJ2-7; D: -; V: TRBV7-2
CDR3: CASSQTRWGGEQYF; DNA: TGTGCCAGCAGCCAAACCCGATGGGGGGGCGAGCAGTACTTC; size: few; J: TRBJ2-7; D: TRBD2; V: TRBV14
CDR3: CASSIPPFTEAFF; DNA: TGTGCCAGCAGCATCCCCCCCTTTACTGAAGCTTTCTTT; size: -; J: TRBJ1-1; D: -; V: TRBV5-5
CDR3: CASKKAEDTQYF; DNA: TGTGCCAGCAAAAAAGCGGAAGATACGCAGTATTTT; size: -; J: TRBJ2-3; D: -; V: TRBV27
CDR3: CASSRYQRDNSYEQYF; DNA: TGTGCCAGCTCCCGATACCAGAGGGACAATTCCTACGAGCAGTACTTC; size: -; J: TRBJ2-7; D: -; V: TRBV18
CDR3: CASSQGTLWTEAFF; DNA: TGCGCCAGCAGCCAGGGAACCCTTTGGACTGAAGCTTTCTTT; size: -; J: TRBJ1-1; D: -; V: TRBV10-1
CDR3: CASSPGQDGGGYTF; DNA: TGTGCCAGCAGCCCGGGACAGGATGGTGGGGGCTACACCTTC; size: -; J: TRBJ1-2; D: TRBD1; V: TRBV7-8
CDR3: CASSLGGMWYF; DNA: TGTGCCAGCAGTCTAGGGGGAATGTGGTACTTC; size: -; J: TRBJ2-7; D: -; V: TRBV6-5
CDR3: CASSLVGLGYTF; DNA: TGTGCCAGCAGCTTAGTTGGGCTTGGCTACACCTTC; size: -; J: TRBJ1-2; D: -; V: TRBV7-2
CDR3: CASSISGGTFQETQYF; DNA: TGTGCCAGCAGCATTAGCGGGGGGACATTTCAAGAGACCCAGTACTTC; size: -; J: TRBJ2-5; D: TRBD2; V: TRBV7-2
CDR3: CASSIPGQGGETQYF; DNA: TGTGCCAGCAGTATTCCGGGACAGGGCGGGGAGACCCAGTACTTC; size: -; J: TRBJ2-5; D: TRBD1; V: TRBV28
CDR3: CASSVDVGTYEQYF; DNA: TGTGCCAGCAGCGTAGATGTGGGAACCTACGAGCAGTACTTC; size: -; J: TRBJ2-7; D: -; V: TRBV9
CDR3: CASSTSSGPNREYF; DNA: TGTGCCAGCAGCACCTCTAGCGGCCCAAACAGGGAGTACTTC; size: -; J: TRBJ2-5; D: -; V: TRBV7-9
CDR3: CASSLPQGPQETQYF; DNA: TGTGCCAGCAGCTTACCCCAGGGTCCCCAAGAGACCCAGTACTTC; size: -; J: TRBJ2-5; D: -; V: TRBV7-6
CDR3: CASSSALTQDSYNEQFF; DNA: TGTGCCAGCAGCTCTGCTTTAACCCAAGACTCCTACAATGAGCAGTTCTTC; size: -; J: TRBJ2-1; D: -; V: TRBV7-8
CDR3: CASSSSGDPSYNEQFF; DNA: TGCGCCAGCAGTTCAAGCGGTGACCCCTCCTACAATGAGCAGTTCTTC; size: -; J: TRBJ2-1; D: -; V: TRBV5-1
CDR3: CAREGGEQETQYF; DNA: TGTGCCAGGGAAGGGGGCGAACAAGAGACCCAGTACTTC; size: -; J: TRBJ2-5; D: TRBD1; V: TRBV9
CDR3: CASSLGPYTYNEQFF; DNA: TGTGCCAGCAGCTTAGGGCCCTATACCTACAATGAGCAGTTCTTC; size: -; J: TRBJ2-1; D: -; V: TRBV7-9
CDR3: CASSQEGQGWGEQYF; DNA: TGTGCCAGCAGCCAAGAGGGACAGGGGTGGGGGGAGCAGTACTTC; size: -; J: TRBJ2-7; D: TRBD1; V: TRBV4-2
CDR3: CASSSGLAGGPGTDTQYF; DNA: TGTGCCAGCAGCTCGGGACTAGCTGGGGGTCCTGGAACAGATACGCAGTATTTT; size: -; J: TRBJ2-3; D: TRBD2; V: TRBV7-9
CDR3: CAWSRTGDIQYF; DNA: TGTGCCTGGAGTCGGACCGGGGACATTCAGTACTTC; size: -; J: TRBJ2-4; D: -; V: TRBV30
CDR3: CASSLSGRGAYEQYF; DNA: TGTGCCAGCAGCTTAAGCGGGAGGGGCGCCTACGAGCAGTACTTC; size: -; J: TRBJ2-7; D: TRBD2; V: TRBV11-3
CDR3: CAGRPANMNTEAFF; DNA: TGTGCGGGTCGACCGGCCAACATGAACACTGAAGCTTTCTTT; size: -; J: TRBJ1-1; D: -; V: TRBV5-4
CDR3: CASSKTLQGSGYEQYF; DNA: TGTGCCAGCAGCAAAACCCTACAGGGGTCGGGATACGAGCAGTACTTC; size: once; J: TRBJ2-7; D: -; V: TRBV21-1